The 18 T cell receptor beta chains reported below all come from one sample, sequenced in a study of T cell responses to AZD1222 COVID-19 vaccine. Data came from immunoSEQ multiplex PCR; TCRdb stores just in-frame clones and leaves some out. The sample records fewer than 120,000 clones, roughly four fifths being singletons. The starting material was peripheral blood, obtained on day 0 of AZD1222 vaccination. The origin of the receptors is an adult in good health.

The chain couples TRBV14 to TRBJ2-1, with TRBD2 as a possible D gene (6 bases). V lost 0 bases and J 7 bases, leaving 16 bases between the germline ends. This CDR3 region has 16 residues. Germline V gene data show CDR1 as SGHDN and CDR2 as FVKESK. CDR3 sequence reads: CASSQDYGEVPNEQFF. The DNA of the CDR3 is TGTGCCAGCAGCCAAGATTACGGGGAGGTACCTAATGAGCAGTTCTTC.

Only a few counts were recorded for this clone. CDR3: CASSLALAGMETQYF. CDR3 coding DNA: TGCGCCAGCAGCTTGGCCTTAGCGGGGATGGAGACCCAGTACTTC. The rearrangement uses TRBV5-1 and TRBJ2-5; 8 bases align to TRBD2. This CDR3 has 15 residues. V lost 0 bases, J lost 5 bases, and 6 bases stayed unmatched. Germline-derived CDR1 and CDR2 are SGHRS and YFSETQ.

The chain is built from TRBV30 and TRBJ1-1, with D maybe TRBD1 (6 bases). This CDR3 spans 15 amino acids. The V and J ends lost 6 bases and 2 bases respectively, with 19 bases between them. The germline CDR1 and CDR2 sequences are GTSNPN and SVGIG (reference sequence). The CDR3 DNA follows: TGTGCCTGCCACCCAGAGGGGGGGGCAAACACTGAAGCTTTCTTT. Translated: CACHPEGGANTEAFF.

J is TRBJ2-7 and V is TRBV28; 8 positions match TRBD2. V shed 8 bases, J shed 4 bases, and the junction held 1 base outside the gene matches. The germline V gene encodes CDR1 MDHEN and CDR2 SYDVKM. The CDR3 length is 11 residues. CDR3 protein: CASGLAYEQYF. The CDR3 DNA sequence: TGTGCCAGCGGACTAGCTTACGAGCAGTACTTC.

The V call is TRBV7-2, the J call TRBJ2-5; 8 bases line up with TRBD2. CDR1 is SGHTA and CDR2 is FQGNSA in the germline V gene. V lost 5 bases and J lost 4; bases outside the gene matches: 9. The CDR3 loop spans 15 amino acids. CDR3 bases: TGTGCCAGCAGCCCTTCAGGGACTAGGAGAGAGACCCAGTACTTC. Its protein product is CASSPSGTRRETQYF.

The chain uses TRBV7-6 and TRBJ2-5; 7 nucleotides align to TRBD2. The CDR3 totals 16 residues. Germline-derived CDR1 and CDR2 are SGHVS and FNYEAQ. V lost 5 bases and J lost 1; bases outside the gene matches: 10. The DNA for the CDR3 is TGTGCCAGCAGCCCGATACCGACTAGCAGCCAAGAGACCCAGTACTTC. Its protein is CASSPIPTSSQETQYF.

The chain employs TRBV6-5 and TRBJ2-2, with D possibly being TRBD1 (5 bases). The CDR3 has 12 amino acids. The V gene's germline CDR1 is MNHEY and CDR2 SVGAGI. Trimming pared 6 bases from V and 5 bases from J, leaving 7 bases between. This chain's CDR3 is CASRQGTGELFF. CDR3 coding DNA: TGTGCCAGCAGGCAGGGTACCGGGGAGCTGTTTTTT.

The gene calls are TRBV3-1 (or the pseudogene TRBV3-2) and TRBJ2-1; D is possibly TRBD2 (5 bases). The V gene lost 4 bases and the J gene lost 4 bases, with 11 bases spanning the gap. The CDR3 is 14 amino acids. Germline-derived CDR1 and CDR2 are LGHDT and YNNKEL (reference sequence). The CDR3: CASSPSRGYNEQFF. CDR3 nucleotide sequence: TGTGCCAGCAGCCCTAGCCGAGGGTACAATGAGCAGTTCTTC.

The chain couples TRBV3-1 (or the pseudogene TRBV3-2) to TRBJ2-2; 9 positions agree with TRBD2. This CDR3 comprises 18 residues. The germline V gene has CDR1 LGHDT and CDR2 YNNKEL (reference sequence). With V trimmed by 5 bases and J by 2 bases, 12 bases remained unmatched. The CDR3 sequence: CASSSPAGGSTNTGELFF. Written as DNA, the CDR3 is TGTGCCAGCAGCTCCCCAGCGGGGGGCTCTACCAACACCGGGGAGCTGTTTTTT.

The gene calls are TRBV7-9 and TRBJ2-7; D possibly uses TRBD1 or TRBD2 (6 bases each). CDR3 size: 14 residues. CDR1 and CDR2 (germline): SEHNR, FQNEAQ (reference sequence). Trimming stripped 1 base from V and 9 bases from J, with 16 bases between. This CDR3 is CASSLGGGGGRQYF. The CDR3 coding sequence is TGTGCCAGCAGCTTAGGCGGCGGAGGGGGTCGGCAGTACTTC.

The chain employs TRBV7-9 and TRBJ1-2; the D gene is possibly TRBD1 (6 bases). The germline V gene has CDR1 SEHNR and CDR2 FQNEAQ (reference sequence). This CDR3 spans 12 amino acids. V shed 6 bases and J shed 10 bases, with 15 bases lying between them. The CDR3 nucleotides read TGTGCCAGCAGTTCTATACAGGGATCCTACACCTTC. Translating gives CASSSIQGSYTF.

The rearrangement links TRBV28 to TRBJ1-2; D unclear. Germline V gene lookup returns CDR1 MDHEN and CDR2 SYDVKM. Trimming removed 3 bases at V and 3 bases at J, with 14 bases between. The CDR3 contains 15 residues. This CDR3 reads CASSFSGPGDYGYTF. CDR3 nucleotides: TGTGCCAGCAGTTTTAGCGGCCCGGGCGACTATGGCTACACCTTC.

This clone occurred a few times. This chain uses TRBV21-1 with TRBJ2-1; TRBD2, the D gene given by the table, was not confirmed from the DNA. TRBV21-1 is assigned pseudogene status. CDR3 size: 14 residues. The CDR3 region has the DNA TGTGCCAGCAGCAAAGCGAAGCCTTACAATGAGCAGTTCTTC. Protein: CASSKAKPYNEQFF.

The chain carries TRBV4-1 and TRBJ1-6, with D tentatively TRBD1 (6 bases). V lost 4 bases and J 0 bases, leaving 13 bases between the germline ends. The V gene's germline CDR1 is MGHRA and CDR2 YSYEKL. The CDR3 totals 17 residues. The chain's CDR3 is CASSPGAASSYNSPLHF. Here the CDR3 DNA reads TGCGCCAGCAGCCCGGGGGCGGCGAGCTCCTATAATTCACCCCTCCACTTT.

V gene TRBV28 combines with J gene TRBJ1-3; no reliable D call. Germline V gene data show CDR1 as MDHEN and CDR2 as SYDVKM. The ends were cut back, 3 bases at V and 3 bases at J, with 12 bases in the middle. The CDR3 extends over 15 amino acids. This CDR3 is CASSLVEGVGNTIYF. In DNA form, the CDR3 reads TGTGCCAGCAGTTTGGTAGAGGGTGTTGGAAACACCATATATTTT.

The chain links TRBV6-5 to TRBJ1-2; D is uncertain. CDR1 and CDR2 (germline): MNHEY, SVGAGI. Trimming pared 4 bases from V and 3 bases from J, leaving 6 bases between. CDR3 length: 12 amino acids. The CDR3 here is CASSWADYGYTF. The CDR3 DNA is TGTGCCAGCAGTTGGGCGGACTATGGCTACACCTTC.

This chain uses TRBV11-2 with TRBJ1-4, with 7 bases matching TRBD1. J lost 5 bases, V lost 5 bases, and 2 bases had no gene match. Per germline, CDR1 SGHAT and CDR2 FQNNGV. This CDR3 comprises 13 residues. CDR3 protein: CASSRGLNEKLFF. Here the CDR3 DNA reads TGTGCCAGCAGCAGGGGGCTGAATGAAAAACTGTTTTTT.

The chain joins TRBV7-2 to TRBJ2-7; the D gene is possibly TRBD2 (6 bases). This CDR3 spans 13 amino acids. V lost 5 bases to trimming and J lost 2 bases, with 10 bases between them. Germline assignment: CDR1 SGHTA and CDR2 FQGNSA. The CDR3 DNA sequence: TGTGCCAGCAGCAACAGACTAGCCTACGAGCAGTACTTC. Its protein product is CASSNRLAYEQYF.